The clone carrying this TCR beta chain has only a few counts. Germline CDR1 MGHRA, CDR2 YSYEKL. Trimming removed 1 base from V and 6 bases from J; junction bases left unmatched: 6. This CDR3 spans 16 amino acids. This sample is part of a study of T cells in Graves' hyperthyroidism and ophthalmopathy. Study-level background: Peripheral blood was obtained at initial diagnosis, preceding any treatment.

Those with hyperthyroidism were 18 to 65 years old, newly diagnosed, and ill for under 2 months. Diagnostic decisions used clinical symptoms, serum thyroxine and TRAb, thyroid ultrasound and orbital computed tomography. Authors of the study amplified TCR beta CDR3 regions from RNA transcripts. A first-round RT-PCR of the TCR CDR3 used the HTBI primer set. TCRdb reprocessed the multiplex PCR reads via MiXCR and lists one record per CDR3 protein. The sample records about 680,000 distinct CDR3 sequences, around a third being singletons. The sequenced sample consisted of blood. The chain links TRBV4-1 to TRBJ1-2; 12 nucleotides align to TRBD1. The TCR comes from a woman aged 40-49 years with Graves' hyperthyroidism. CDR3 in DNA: TGCGCCAGCAGCCAAGGGCGAGGGACAGGGGGCGATGGCTACACCTTC. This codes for CASSQGRGTGGDGYTF.